These 10 T cell receptor beta chains came from one sample sequenced in a study of CD8 T cells in Susac syndrome (dated by TCRdb to about 2019). The library was produced with the immunoSEQ multiplex PCR assay. RNA was extracted with the RNeasy kit and roughly 0.5 to 1 ug was reverse transcribed using random hexamers. In TCRdb, the public reads were trimmed at Q25 with fastp and aligned with MiXCR, with productive beta chains retained. Records with the same CDR3 protein are collapsed into one entry carrying the most frequent genes and DNA. This sample gives about 81,000 distinct CDR3 sequences in total; 94% of them show up just once. The ten biggest clones cover approximately 0.9% of the sample. Sequencing was carried out using CD8+ T cells from PBMCs. Every receptor here comes from a human donor with Susac syndrome.

V usage is TRBV6-2 or TRBV6-3 and J usage is TRBJ2-7, with unresolved D. The CDR3 spans 12 residues. The V gene lost 0 bases and the J gene lost 2 bases, with 2 bases spanning the gap. The germline V gene has CDR1 MNHEY and CDR2 SVGEGT. The CDR3 spells CASSYSPYEQYF. In DNA form, the CDR3 reads TGTGCCAGCAGTTACTCCCCCTACGAGCAGTACTTC.

The chain employs TRBV15 and TRBJ2-7; 9 bases line up with TRBD1. Germline lookup yields CDR1 LNHNV and CDR2 YYDKDF (reference sequence). The V gene end was trimmed by 1 base and the J gene end by 3 bases; junction bases not matched to a gene: 7. The CDR3 loop spans 16 amino acids. In DNA form, the CDR3 reads TGTGCCACCAGCAGAGGTCGAGGGACAGGGTTCTACGAGCAGTACTTC. Its translation: CATSRGRGTGFYEQYF.

The chain has TRBV9 and TRBJ1-5, with TRBD1 identical over 9 bases. The germline gives CDR1 SGDLS, CDR2 YYNGEE. The CDR3 is made up of 16 amino acids. The junction had 11 bases not matched to a gene; V was cut back by 3 bases and J by 7 bases. DNA of the CDR3: TGTGCCAGCAGCGCGGGACAGGGCGTATTCGGGCAGCCCCAGCATTTT. It codes for CASSAGQGVFGQPQHF.

The gene calls are TRBV7-9 and TRBJ2-7; 7 nucleotides match TRBD1. V lost 4 bases, J lost 2 bases, and 5 bases stayed unmatched. This CDR3 is built from 14 residues. The germline gives CDR1 SEHNR, CDR2 FQNEAQ (reference sequence). The CDR3 is CASSSGTEPYEQYF. Written as DNA, the CDR3 is TGTGCCAGCAGCTCCGGGACAGAGCCCTACGAGCAGTACTTC.

The V and J genes are TRBV7-6 and TRBJ2-3; 8 bases agree with TRBD1. Germline assignment: CDR1 SGHVS and CDR2 FNYEAQ. With 9 bases clipped from V and 0 bases from J, the junction kept 8 bases outside the gene matches. The CDR3 is 15 residues long. The CDR3 is CASSRDRTSTDTQYF. DNA of the CDR3: TGTGCCAGTTCGCGGGACAGGACTAGCACAGATACGCAGTATTTT. The full variable domain, in which reference TRBV7-6 and TRBJ2-3 provide the parts outside the CDR3, is GAGVSQSPRYKVTKRGQDVALRCDPISGHVSLYWYRQALGQGPEFLTYFNYEAQQDKSGLPNDRFSAERPEGSISTLTIQRTEQRDSAMYRCASSRDRTSTDTQYFGPGTRLTVL.

The CDR3, as DNA: TGTGCCTGGAGCTGGGGTCAGCCTAGCTCCTACGAGCAGTACTTC. As protein: CAWSWGQPSSYEQYF. This chain uses TRBV30 with TRBJ2-7; D gene ambiguous. The CDR3 extends over 15 amino acids. Germline CDR1 GTSNPN, CDR2 SVGIG (reference sequence). V gave up 3 bases and J gave up 0 bases, with 15 bases separating them.

V gene TRBV7-2 combines with J gene TRBJ2-3, with a weak D call TRBD2 (6 bases). CDR3 length: 15 amino acids. Germline V gene lookup returns CDR1 SGHTA and CDR2 FQGNSA. V gave up 3 bases and J gave up 0 bases, with 10 bases separating them. The DNA of the CDR3 is TGTGCCAGCAGCTTCCGGGAGCTCAGCACAGATACGCAGTATTTT. Its protein is CASSFRELSTDTQYF.

Here the CDR3 reads CVSMGLAGGRPYNEQFF. CDR3 nucleotides: TGTGTTTCGATGGGACTAGCGGGGGGCCGTCCCTACAATGAGCAGTTCTTC. This sequence joins TRBV27 and TRBJ2-1, with 15 nucleotides matching TRBD2. Per the germline V gene, CDR1 is MNHEY and CDR2 is SMNVEV (reference sequence). The CDR3 has 17 residues.

The chain joins TRBV20-1 to TRBJ2-7; 14 bases line up with TRBD2. Germline V CDR1 and CDR2: DFQATT, SNEGSKA (reference sequence). The V segment lost 5 bases and the J segment 3 bases; nucleotides outside the gene matches: 9. CDR3 length: 16 residues. The CDR3 is CSAPLPGTSGGYEQYF. DNA for the CDR3: TGCAGTGCTCCGCTCCCCGGGACTAGCGGGGGCTACGAGCAGTACTTC.

The rearrangement links TRBV12-3 or TRBV12-4 to TRBJ2-2; 7 bases map to TRBD1. The length of the CDR3 is 16 residues. V lost 4 bases to trimming and J lost 5 bases; unmatched junction nucleotides: 10. The DNA of the CDR3 is TGTGCCAGCAGTTCACCGGGACAGACTCCGACCGGGGAGCTGTTTTTT. This gives the protein CASSSPGQTPTGELFF.